Below, one T cell receptor (beta chain) is given with its context. Its antigen is still unknown. Each CDR3 protein is one row after TCRdb ran MiXCR on the reads. The profile shows some 920,000 distinct CDR3 sequences, approximately 31% of them singletons. This specimen belongs to a study of T cell repertoires in cytomegalovirus infection. Study outcomes and limitations: Identification of carriers of CMV plus the relevant HLA was achieved through cumulative public TCR beta family frequency.

The CDR3 totals 15 residues. The V segment lost 6 bases and the J segment 5 bases; nucleotides outside the gene matches: 11. The sequencing here drew on cultured CD8+ T cells from PBMCs, taken from culture after CMV antigen stimulation. The chain combines TRBV12-3 or TRBV12-4 with TRBJ2-5, with TRBD2 matching over 8 bases. The clonotype was recovered from a human donor in good health (CMV status not recorded). Some clones in this sample may be carry-over from other donors' samples. DNA for the CDR3: TGTGCCAGCAGGAGGGACGGGGGGGCGGGTGAGACCCAGTACTTC. Encoded protein: CASRRDGGAGETQYF.